The 11 T cell receptor beta chains below come from one sample, sequenced in a study of blood T cells in healthy people across ages. A second PCR of 7 to 11 cycles used a sample-barcoded 5' primer and a J-beta primer mix. TCRdb re-called the 5' RACE reads with MiXCR, one entry per CDR3 protein. The repertoire holds approximately 800,000 distinct CDR3 sequences, with roughly 53% as singletons. Sequenced material: blood. The receptors were sampled from a man older than 75 in good health.

This chain links TRBV5-1 with TRBJ2-4, with 12 bases identical to TRBD2. CDR3 length equals 14 residues. CDR1 is SGHRS and CDR2 is YFSETQ in the germline V gene. V dropped 4 bases and J dropped 15; count of bases not matched to a gene: 11. CDR3 sequence: CASSPSGRGYERYF. Written as DNA, the CDR3 is TGCGCCAGCAGCCCTAGCGGGAGGGGATACGAGCGGTACTTC.

The CDR3 protein is CASSYSSVVSPLHF. The CDR3 DNA reads as TGTGCCAGCAGTTACTCGAGTGTGGTATCACCCCTCCACTTT. V and J are TRBV6-5 and TRBJ1-6, with unresolved D. This CDR3 has 14 residues. Germline CDR1 MNHEY, CDR2 SVGAGI. V dropped 0 bases and J dropped 10 bases, with 10 bases sitting between them.

This sequence joins TRBV5-6 and TRBJ1-4; the match to TRBD1 covers 7 bases. Germline V gene lookup returns CDR1 SGHDT and CDR2 YYEEEE. Unmatched junction bases numbered 16, after V lost 0 bases and J lost 8 bases. The CDR3 has 18 residues. DNA of the CDR3: TGTGCCAGCAGCTTGGGCCCCGGGACAGCCTTGTGGTTGGAAAAACTGTTTTTT. Translated, it gives CASSLGPGTALWLEKLFF.

Ten or more counts support this clonotype. The V call is TRBV19, the J call TRBJ2-6, with 7 bases matching TRBD1. Trimming took 5 bases from V and 3 from J; bases not matched to a gene: 4. The CDR3 loop spans 15 amino acids. Germline loops: CDR1 LNHDA, CDR2 SQIVND (reference sequence). CDR3 residues: CASSLQGIGANVLTF. The CDR3 DNA follows: TGTGCCAGTAGTCTACAGGGGATTGGGGCCAACGTCCTGACTTTC.

The rearrangement uses TRBV5-1 and TRBJ2-2, with TRBD2 as a possible D gene (6 bases). The CDR3 contains 16 residues. The germline V gene has CDR1 SGHRS and CDR2 YFSETQ. The V gene lost 4 bases and the J gene lost 3 bases, with 16 bases spanning the gap. The CDR3 is CASSRRGATDTGELFF. The CDR3 DNA follows: TGCGCCAGCAGCCGTCGCGGGGCAACGGACACCGGGGAGCTGTTTTTT.

This clonotype came up many times. V usage is TRBV20-1 and J usage is TRBJ2-4; D may be TRBD2 (5 bases). Germline assignment: CDR1 DFQATT and CDR2 SNEGSKA (reference sequence). The CDR3 contains 15 residues. V was clipped by 1 base and J by 3 bases, with 13 bases between them. CDR3 coding DNA: TGCAGTGCTAGAGCTCCTAGCACTGTCAAAAACATTCAGTACTTC. Protein sequence: CSARAPSTVKNIQYF.

The chain joins TRBV10-3 to TRBJ1-2; D possibly corresponds to TRBD1 (6 bases). CDR3 length: 15 residues. Per germline, CDR1 ENHRY and CDR2 SYGVKD. The germline V and J ends were trimmed by 5 bases and 4 bases, with 17 bases remaining between them. CDR3 sequence reads: CAISTEKTTGYGYTF. CDR3 bases: TGTGCCATCAGTACCGAGAAGACGACAGGCTATGGCTACACCTTC.

This clonotype turned up a few times. This sequence joins TRBV20-1 and TRBJ2-1; 10 bases are shared with TRBD2. There are 13 residues in the CDR3. J lost 7 bases, V lost 7 bases, and 7 bases had no gene match. Germline V CDR1 and CDR2: DFQATT, SNEGSKA (reference sequence). The CDR3 DNA sequence: TGCAGTGTTAGTAGCGGGGGGCTTAATGAGCAGTTCTTC. Its translation: CSVSSGGLNEQFF.

The V call is TRBV20-1, the J call TRBJ2-5, with D possibly TRBD2 on 7 matching bases. The V end was cut by 3 bases, the J end by 1 base, with 18 bases between. Germline V gives CDR1 DFQATT, CDR2 SNEGSKA (reference sequence). This CDR3 has 16 residues. CDR3: CSARGGARGFQETQYF. The CDR3 DNA is TGCAGTGCTAGGGGGGGGGCTAGGGGGTTCCAAGAGACCCAGTACTTC.

As to this clonotype: Mismatch with germline at one junction end may stem from a read error. This rearrangement joins TRBV2 to TRBJ2-7; 9 nucleotides match TRBD2. The length of the CDR3 is 16 residues. Looked up from germline, CDR1 is SNHLY and CDR2 is FYNNEI. This CDR3 is CAGRIHLAGSPSEQYF. CDR3 nucleotides: TGTGCCGGCAGAATACACCTAGCGGGGTCCCCGAGCGAGCAGTACTTC.

This clonotype was seen a handful of times. The gene calls are TRBV9 and TRBJ2-2; D uncertain. Trimming removed 4 bases at V and 2 bases at J, with 15 bases between. This CDR3 is 16 amino acids long. CDR1 and CDR2 from the germline V gene are SGDLS and YYNGEE. The CDR3: CASSLAPAGNTGELFF. CDR3 in DNA: TGTGCCAGCAGCTTAGCCCCCGCTGGTAACACCGGGGAGCTGTTTTTT. Using reference TRBV9 and TRBJ2-2 for the parts outside the CDR3, the full variable domain is DSGVTQTPKHLITATGQRVTLRCSPRSGDLSVYWYQQSLDQGLQFLIQYYNGEERAKGNILERFSAQQFPDLHSELNLSSLELGDSALYFCASSLAPAGNTGELFFGEGSRLTVL.